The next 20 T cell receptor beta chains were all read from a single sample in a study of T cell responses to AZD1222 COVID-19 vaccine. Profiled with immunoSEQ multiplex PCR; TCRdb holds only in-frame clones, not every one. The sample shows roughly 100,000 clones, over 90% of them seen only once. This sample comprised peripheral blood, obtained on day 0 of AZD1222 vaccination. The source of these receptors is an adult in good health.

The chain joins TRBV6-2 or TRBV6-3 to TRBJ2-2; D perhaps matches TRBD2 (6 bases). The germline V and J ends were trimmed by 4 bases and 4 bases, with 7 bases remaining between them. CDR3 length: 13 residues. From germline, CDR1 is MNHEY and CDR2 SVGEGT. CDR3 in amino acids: CASSWRGTGELFF. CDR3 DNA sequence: TGTGCCAGCAGTTGGAGGGGCACCGGGGAGCTGTTTTTT.

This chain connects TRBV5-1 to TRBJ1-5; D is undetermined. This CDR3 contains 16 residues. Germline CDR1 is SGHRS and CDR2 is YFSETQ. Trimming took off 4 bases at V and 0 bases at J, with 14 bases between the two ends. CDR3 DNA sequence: TGCGCCAGCAGCCTGGGCTATAGGGATAGCAATCAGCCCCAGCATTTT. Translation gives CASSLGYRDSNQPQHF. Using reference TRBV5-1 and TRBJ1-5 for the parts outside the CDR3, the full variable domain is KAGVTQTPRYLIKTRGQQVTLSCSPISGHRSVSWYQQTPGQGLQFLFEYFSETQRNKGNFPGRFSGRQFSNSRSEMNVSTLELGDSALYLCASSLGYRDSNQPQHFGDGTRLSIL.

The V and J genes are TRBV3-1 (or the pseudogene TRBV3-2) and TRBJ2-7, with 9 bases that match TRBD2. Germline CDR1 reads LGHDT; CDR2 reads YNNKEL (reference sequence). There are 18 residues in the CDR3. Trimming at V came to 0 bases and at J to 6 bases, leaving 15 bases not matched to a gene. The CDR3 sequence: CASSQDRLGRGRAGEQYF. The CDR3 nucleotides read TGTGCCAGCAGCCAAGATAGACTTGGGCGCGGGAGGGCCGGCGAGCAGTACTTC.

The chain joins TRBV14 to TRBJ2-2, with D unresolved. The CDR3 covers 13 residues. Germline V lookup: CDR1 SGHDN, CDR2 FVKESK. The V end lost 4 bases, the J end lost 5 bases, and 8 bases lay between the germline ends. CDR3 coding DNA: TGTGCCAGCAGCCCTACCGATACCGGGGAGCTGTTTTTT. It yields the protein CASSPTDTGELFF.

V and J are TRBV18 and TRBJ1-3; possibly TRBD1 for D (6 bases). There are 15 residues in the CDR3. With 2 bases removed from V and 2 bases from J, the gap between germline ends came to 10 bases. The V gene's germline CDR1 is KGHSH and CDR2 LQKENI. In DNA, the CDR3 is TGTGCCAGCTCACCAGCCTGGACAGCTGGAAACACCATATATTTT. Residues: CASSPAWTAGNTIYF.

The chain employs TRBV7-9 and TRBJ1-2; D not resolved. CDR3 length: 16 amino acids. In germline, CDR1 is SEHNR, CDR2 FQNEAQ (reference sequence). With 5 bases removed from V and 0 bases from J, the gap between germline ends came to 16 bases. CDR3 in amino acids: CASSRHLAESNYGYTF. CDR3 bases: TGTGCCAGCAGCCGTCACTTGGCAGAGTCTAACTATGGCTACACCTTC. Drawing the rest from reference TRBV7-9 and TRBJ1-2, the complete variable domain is DTGVSQNPRHKITKRGQNVTFRCDPISEHNRLYWYRQTLGQGPEFLTYFQNEAQLEKSRLLSDRFSAERPKGSFSTLEIQRTEQGDSAMYLCASSRHLAESNYGYTFGSGTRLTVV.

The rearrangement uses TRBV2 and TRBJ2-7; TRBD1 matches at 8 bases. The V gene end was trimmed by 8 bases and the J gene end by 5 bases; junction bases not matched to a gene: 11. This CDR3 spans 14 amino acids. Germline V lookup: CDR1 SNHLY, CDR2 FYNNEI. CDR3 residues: CASSDRGRFHEQYF. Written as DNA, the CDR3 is TGTGCCAGCTCAGACAGGGGAAGATTCCACGAGCAGTACTTC.

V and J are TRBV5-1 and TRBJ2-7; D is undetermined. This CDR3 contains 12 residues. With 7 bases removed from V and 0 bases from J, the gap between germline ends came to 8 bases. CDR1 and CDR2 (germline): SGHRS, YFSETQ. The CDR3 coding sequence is TGCGCCAGCGGCGACACCTCCTACGAGCAGTACTTC. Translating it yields CASGDTSYEQYF.

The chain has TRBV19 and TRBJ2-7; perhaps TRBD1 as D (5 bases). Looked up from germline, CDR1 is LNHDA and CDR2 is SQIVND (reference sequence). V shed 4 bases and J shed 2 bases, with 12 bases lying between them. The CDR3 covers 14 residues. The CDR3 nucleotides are TGTGCCAGTAGTACTACCTGGGGCGCCTACGAGCAGTACTTC. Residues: CASSTTWGAYEQYF.

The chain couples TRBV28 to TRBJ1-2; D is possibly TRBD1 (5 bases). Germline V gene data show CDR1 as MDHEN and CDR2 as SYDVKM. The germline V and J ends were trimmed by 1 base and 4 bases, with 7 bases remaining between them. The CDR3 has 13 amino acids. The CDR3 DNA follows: TGTGCCAGCAGTTTATCAGGGTTCTATGGCTACACCTTC. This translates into CASSLSGFYGYTF.

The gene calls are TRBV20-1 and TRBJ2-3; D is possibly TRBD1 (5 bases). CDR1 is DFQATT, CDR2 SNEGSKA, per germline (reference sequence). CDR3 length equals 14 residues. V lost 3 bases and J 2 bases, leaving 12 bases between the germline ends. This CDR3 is CSASPQATTDTQYF. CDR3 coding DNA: TGCAGTGCTAGTCCACAGGCGACCACAGATACGCAGTATTTT.

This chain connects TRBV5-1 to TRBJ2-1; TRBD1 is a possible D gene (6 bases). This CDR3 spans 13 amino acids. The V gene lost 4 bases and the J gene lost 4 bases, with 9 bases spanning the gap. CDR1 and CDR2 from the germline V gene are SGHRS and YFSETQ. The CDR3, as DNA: TGCGCCAGCAGCCTGCAGGGGTACAATGAGCAGTTCTTC. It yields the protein CASSLQGYNEQFF. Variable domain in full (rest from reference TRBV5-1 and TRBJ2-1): KAGVTQTPRYLIKTRGQQVTLSCSPISGHRSVSWYQQTPGQGLQFLFEYFSETQRNKGNFPGRFSGRQFSNSRSEMNVSTLELGDSALYLCASSLQGYNEQFFGPGTRLTVL.

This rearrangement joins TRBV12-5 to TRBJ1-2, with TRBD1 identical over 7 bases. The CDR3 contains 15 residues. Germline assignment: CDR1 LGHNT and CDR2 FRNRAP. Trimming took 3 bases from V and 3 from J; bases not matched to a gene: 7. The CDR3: CASGFPVGTDYGYTF. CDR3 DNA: TGTGCTAGTGGTTTTCCCGTGGGGACAGACTATGGCTACACCTTC.

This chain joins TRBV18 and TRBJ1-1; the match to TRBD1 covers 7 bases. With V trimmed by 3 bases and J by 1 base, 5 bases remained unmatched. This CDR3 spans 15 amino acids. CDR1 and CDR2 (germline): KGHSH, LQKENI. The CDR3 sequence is CASSPMTGRNTEAFF. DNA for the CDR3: TGTGCCAGCTCACCTATGACAGGGAGGAACACTGAAGCTTTCTTT.

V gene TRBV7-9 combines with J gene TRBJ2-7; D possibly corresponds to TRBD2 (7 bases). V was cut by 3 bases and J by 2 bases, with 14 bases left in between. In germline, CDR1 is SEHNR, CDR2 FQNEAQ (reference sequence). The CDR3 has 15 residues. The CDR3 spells CASSLRGEGAYEQYF. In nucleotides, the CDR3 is TGTGCCAGCAGCTTGCGTGGGGAGGGGGCCTACGAGCAGTACTTC. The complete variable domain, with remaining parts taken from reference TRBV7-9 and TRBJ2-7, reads DTGVSQNPRHKITKRGQNVTFRCDPISEHNRLYWYRQTLGQGPEFLTYFQNEAQLEKSRLLSDRFSAERPKGSFSTLEIQRTEQGDSAMYLCASSLRGEGAYEQYFGPGTRLTVT.

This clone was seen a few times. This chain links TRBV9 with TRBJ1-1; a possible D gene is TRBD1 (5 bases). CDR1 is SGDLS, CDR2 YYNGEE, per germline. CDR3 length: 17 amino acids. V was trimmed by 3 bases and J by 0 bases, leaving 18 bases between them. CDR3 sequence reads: CASSAGLQMSMNTEAFF. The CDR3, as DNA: TGTGCCAGCAGCGCGGGACTCCAAATGAGCATGAACACTGAAGCTTTCTTT.

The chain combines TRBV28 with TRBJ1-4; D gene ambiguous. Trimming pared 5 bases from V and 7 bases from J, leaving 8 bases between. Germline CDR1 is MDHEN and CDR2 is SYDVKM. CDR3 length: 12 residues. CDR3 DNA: TGTGCCAGCAGTCCACTGGGTGAAAAACTGTTTTTT. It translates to CASSPLGEKLFF.

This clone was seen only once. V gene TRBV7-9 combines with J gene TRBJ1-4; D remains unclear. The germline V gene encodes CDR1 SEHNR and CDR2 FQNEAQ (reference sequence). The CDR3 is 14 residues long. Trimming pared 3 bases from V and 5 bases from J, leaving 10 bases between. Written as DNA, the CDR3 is TGTGCCAGCAGCTTGAGAGGGCGGAATGAAAAACTGTTTTTT. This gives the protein CASSLRGRNEKLFF.

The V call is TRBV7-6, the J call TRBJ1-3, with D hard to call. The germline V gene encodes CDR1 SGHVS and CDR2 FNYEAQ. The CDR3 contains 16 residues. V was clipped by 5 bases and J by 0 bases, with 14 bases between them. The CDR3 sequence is CASSQEEQGSGNTIYF. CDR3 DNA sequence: TGTGCCAGCAGCCAAGAAGAGCAAGGCTCTGGAAACACCATATATTTT.

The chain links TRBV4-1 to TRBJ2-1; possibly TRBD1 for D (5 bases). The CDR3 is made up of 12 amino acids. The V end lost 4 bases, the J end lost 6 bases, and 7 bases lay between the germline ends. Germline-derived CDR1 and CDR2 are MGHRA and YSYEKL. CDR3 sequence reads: CASSPDSNEQFF. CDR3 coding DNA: TGCGCCAGCAGCCCTGACAGCAATGAGCAGTTCTTC.